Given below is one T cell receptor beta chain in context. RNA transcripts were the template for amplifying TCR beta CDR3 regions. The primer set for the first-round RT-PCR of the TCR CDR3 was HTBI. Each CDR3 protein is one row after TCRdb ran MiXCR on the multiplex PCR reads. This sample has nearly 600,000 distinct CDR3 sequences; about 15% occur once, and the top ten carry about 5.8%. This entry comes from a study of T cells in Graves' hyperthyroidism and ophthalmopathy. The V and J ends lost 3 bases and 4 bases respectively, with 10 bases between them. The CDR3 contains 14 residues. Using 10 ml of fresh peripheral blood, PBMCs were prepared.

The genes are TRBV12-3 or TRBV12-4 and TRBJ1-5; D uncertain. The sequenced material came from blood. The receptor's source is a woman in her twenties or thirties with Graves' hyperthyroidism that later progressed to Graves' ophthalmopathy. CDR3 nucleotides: TGTGCCAGCAGTTTGAGGCCTCAGAATCAGCCCCAGCATTTT. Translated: CASSLRPQNQPQHF.